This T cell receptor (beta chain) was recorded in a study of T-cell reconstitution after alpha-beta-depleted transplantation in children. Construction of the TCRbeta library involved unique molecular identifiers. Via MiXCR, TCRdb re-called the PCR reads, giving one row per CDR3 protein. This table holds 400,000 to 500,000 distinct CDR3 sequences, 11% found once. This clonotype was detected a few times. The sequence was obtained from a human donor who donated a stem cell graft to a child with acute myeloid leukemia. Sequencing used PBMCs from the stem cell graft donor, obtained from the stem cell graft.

The CDR3 DNA reads as TGTGCCACCAGCAGAGGACAGGGGGCTGGACGCTACACCTTC. Translation gives CATSRGQGAGRYTF. The V and J genes are TRBV15 and TRBJ1-2; 10 nucleotides agree with TRBD1. The J segment lost 9 bases and the V segment lost 1 base, leaving 5 bases of the junction unmatched. CDR1 is LNHNV, CDR2 YYDKDF, per germline (reference sequence). CDR3 length: 14 residues. The entire variable domain, with the rest obtained from reference TRBV15 and TRBJ1-2, is as follows: DAMVIQNPRYQVTQFGKPVTLSCSQTLNHNVMYWYQQKSSQAPKLLFHYYDKDFNNEADTPDNFQSRRPNTSFCFLDIRSPGLGDTAMYLCATSRGQGAGRYTFGSGTRLTVV.